This TCR beta chain was recovered during a study of cytomegalovirus exposure and HLA in healthy donors. Sampled while nominally healthy, donors likely had unrecorded immune exposures. PCR employed 60 Vbeta and 13 Jbeta primers. Profiling relied on immunoSEQ multiplex PCR, and the TCRdb table lists in-frame clones only, not all of them. The sample shows 150,000 to 200,000 clones, approximately 80% of them seen only once. Study findings and constraints: Common viral pathogens seemed to be connected with several of the most significant clusters, according to a later analysis.

On this clone: Its target is not known. An end of the junction does not agree with germline; a read error may underlie this.

The sample was PBMCs. This TCR was sampled from a young woman in good health and CMV-seronegative.

The CDR3 protein is CAIGDRASNQPQHF. The CDR3 nucleotides read TGTGCCATCGGTGACAGGGCTAGCAATCAGCCCCAGCATTTT. The chain combines TRBV10-3 with TRBJ1-5; 7 bases are a match to TRBD1. The germline V gene has CDR1 ENHRY and CDR2 SYGVKD. This CDR3 comprises 14 residues.